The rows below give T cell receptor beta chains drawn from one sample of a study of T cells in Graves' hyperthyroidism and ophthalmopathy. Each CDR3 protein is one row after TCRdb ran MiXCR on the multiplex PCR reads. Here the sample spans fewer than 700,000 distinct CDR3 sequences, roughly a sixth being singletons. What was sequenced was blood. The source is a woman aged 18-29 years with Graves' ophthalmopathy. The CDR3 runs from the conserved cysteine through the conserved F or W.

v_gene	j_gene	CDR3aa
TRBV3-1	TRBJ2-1	CASSQVRLTGIHNEQFF
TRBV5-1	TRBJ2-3	CASSLPTDYTDTQYF
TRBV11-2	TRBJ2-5	CASSLESTGGSITVKYF
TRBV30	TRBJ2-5	CAWSLLRSQETQYF
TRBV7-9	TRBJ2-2	CASSLGATGGKAGELFF
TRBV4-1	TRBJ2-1	CASSQYGTSSDEQFF
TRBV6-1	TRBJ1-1	CASSTETPGQGKNTEAFF
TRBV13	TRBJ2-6	CASSPYTTGANVLTF
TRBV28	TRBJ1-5	CASSAPGQPLYSNQPQHF
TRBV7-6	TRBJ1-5	CASIQACVNQPQHF
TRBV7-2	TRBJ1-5	CASSWTARQPQHF
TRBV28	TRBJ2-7	CASAVPGLSYEQYF
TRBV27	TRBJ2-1	CAGRGGTVYNEQFF
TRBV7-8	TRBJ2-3	CASSSGGFTDTQYF
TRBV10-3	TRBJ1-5	CAISSGRDSNQPQHF
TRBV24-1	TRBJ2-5	CATSDPDRPQETQYF
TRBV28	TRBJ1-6	CASSFPGGQSSYNSPLHF
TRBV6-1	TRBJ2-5	CASSPSAGGQETQYF
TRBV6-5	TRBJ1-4	CASSYSGEKLFF
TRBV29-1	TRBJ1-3	CSVEDLGAVDERNTIYF
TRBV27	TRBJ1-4	CASSPGPTNEKLFF
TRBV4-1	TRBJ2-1	CASSQEKGGLAGAYNEQFF
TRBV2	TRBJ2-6	CASSGVKNRDRAGANVLTF
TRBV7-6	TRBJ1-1	CASSLEGWTEAFF
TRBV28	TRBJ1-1	CASSPLQGASTEAFF
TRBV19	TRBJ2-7	CASSITGISYEQYF
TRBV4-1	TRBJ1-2	CASGPGQGSYGYTF
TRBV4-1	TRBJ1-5	CASSQVYLRGLGNQPQHF
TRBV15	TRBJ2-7	CATSRVIAGSDEQYF
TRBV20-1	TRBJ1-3	CSALDSSGNTIYF
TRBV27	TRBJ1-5	CASSVTGINQPQHF
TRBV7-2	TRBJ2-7	CASSLAGGSSYEQYF
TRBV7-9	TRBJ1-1	CASSFTQGVTEAFF
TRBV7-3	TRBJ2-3	CASSLTPVTDTQYF
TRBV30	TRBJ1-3	CAWSVLNLGNTIYF
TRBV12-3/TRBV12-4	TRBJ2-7	CASSWTGTGGYEQYF
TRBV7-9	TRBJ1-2	CASTSIEEGYGYTF
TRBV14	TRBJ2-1	CASSQVWGDEQFF
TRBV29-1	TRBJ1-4	CSVAWPGELFF
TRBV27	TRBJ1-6	CASTLTQTNSPLHF
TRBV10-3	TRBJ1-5	CAISDTGNQPQHF
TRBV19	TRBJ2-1	CASSIGLAYNEQFF
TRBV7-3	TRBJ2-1	CASSWTSGEKNEQFF
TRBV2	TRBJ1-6	CASSERGGRIPSPLHF
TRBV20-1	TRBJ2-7	CSAGDRGGYDEQYF
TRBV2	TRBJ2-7	CASTDRGIPYEQYF
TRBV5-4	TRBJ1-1	CASSPMGGRGRGVNTEAFF
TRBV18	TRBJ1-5	CASSPTAGDDQPQHF
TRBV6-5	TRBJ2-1	CASSYGDGEQFF
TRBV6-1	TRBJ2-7	CASNQLAGLSYEQYF
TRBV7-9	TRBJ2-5	CASSFRGGARETQYF
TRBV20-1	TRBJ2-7	CSARAGGNSYEQYF
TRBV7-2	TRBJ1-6	CASRGGGGGGPLHF
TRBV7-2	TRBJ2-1	CASSYPWGNEQFF
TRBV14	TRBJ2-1	CASSRDRGRYNEQFF